These T cell receptor beta chains were read from a single sample in a study of cytomegalovirus exposure and HLA in healthy donors. TCRdb keeps only in-frame clones here, not all; method: immunoSEQ multiplex PCR. The profile shows some 120,000 clones, roughly 74% of them singletons. Sequencing was carried out using PBMCs. Receptor source: a woman between 50 and 59 years old in good health and CMV-seropositive. CDR3s include the opening cysteine and the closing phenylalanine or tryptophan. The order of the fields is clone size, D gene, V gene, J gene, CDR3 DNA, CDR3 protein. D genes are given only for firm matches. Clone size is not always given. Where it is, it says once, few, many or a class for expanded clones.

size: .
D: .
V: TRBV2
J: TRBJ2-3
DNA: TGTGCCAGCAGTGTTTTCGCAGATACGCAGTATTTT
CDR3: CASSVFADTQYF

size: once
D: .
V: TRBV6-5
J: TRBJ1-2
DNA: TGTGCCAGCAGTTACGGGCTCTTTGATGGCTACACCTTC
CDR3: CASSYGLFDGYTF

size: .
D: TRBD2
V: TRBV11-2
J: TRBJ2-1
DNA: TGTGCCAGCAGCAAAGGGACTAGCGGGGGCACACACAATGAGCAGTTCTTC
CDR3: CASSKGTSGGTHNEQFF

size: few
D: TRBD1
V: TRBV6-1
J: TRBJ2-1
DNA: TGTGCCAGCAGCCGCACAGGGGGGAATGAGCAGTTCTTC
CDR3: CASSRTGGNEQFF

size: .
D: .
V: TRBV10-2
J: TRBJ1-5
DNA: TGCGCCAGCAGTGACATGGCCTCCCAGCCCCAGCATTTT
CDR3: CASSDMASQPQHF

size: few
D: TRBD1
V: TRBV13
J: TRBJ1-1
DNA: TGTGCCAGCAGCTTAGACAGGGGTGAGATAACTGAAGCTTTCTTT
CDR3: CASSLDRGEITEAFF

size: .
D: .
V: TRBV19
J: TRBJ1-4
DNA: TGTGCCAGTAGTATCTCGTTCTGGACAAGGGGCGAAAAACTGTTTTTT
CDR3: CASSISFWTRGEKLFF

size: .
D: .
V: TRBV2
J: TRBJ2-7
DNA: TGTGCCAGCAGTGAAAGGGGGTCCCCAAACTACGAGCAGTACTTC
CDR3: CASSERGSPNYEQYF

size: .
D: TRBD1
V: TRBV6-5
J: TRBJ1-5
DNA: TGTGCCAGCAGACAGGGGACTAGCAATCAGCCCCAGCATTTT
CDR3: CASRQGTSNQPQHF

size: .
D: .
V: TRBV5-1
J: TRBJ2-5
DNA: TGCGCCAGCAGCCCGGGGTGGGGGCGAGAGACCCAGTACTTC
CDR3: CASSPGWGRETQYF

size: .
D: TRBD1
V: TRBV5-6
J: TRBJ2-7
DNA: TGTGCCAGCAGCTTGCCGGGACAGGGCCTCTACGAGCAGTACTTC
CDR3: CASSLPGQGLYEQYF

size: .
D: .
V: TRBV7-2
J: TRBJ1-6
DNA: TGTGCCAGCAGCTTACTCAGTCTCGTTGGGCGACCCCTCCACTTT
CDR3: CASSLLSLVGRPLHF

size: .
D: .
V: TRBV12-5
J: TRBJ2-7
DNA: TGTGCTTCTGCCAACTCGGGACTCGTAGGGCAGTACTTC
CDR3: CASANSGLVGQYF

size: few
D: .
V: TRBV6-4
J: TRBJ1-4
DNA: TGTGCCAGCAGATTGAGGAACAGGGCTGATGAAAAACTGTTTTTT
CDR3: CASRLRNRADEKLFF

size: once
D: .
V: TRBV5-4
J: TRBJ1-1
DNA: TGTGCCAGCAGCTCCGGGGGATCGAACACTGAAGCTTTCTTT
CDR3: CASSSGGSNTEAFF

size: .
D: .
V: TRBV7-8
J: TRBJ2-7
DNA: TGTGCCAGCAGCTGGGCGTCTGGCGACGAGCAGTACTTC
CDR3: CASSWASGDEQYF

size: .
D: TRBD1
V: TRBV29-1
J: TRBJ1-1
DNA: TGCAGCACAGACAGGGCCTCGAACACTGAAGCTTTCTTT
CDR3: CSTDRASNTEAFF

size: few
D: TRBD1
V: TRBV11-2
J: TRBJ2-7
DNA: TGTGCCAGCAGCACCACCACAGGGGGACCCTCCTACGAGCAGTACTTC
CDR3: CASSTTTGGPSYEQYF

size: .
D: TRBD1
V: TRBV18
J: TRBJ2-3
DNA: TGTGCCAGCTCACCGACAGGGGGCTTCTTGAACACAGATACGCAGTATTTT
CDR3: CASSPTGGFLNTDTQYF

size: .
D: TRBD1
V: TRBV14
J: TRBJ1-4
DNA: TGTGCCAGCAGGGGACAGGGGTATGAAAAACTGTTTTTT
CDR3: CASRGQGYEKLFF

size: .
D: TRBD2
V: TRBV19
J: TRBJ2-3
DNA: TGTGCCAGTAGTATAAGGCGGGGGGGCCGGGGAGATACGCAGTATTTT
CDR3: CASSIRRGGRGDTQYF

size: .
D: .
V: TRBV5-8
J: TRBJ1-5
DNA: TGTGCCAGCAGCTTTGGGGAAGGGGTCGGAGAGCCCCAGCATTTT
CDR3: CASSFGEGVGEPQHF

size: .
D: TRBD1
V: TRBV4-1
J: TRBJ2-4
DNA: TGCGCCAGCAGCCCACTGACAGGGGGCAACATTCAGTACTTC
CDR3: CASSPLTGGNIQYF

size: .
D: .
V: TRBV6-6
J: TRBJ2-7
DNA: TGTGCCAGCAGTTCCCTCGTTCGGGTTTTGTACGAGCAGTACTTC
CDR3: CASSSLVRVLYEQYF

size: .
D: .
V: TRBV6-6
J: TRBJ2-5
DNA: TGTGCCAGCGCCCCGCAGGGGCAAGAGACCCAGTACTTC
CDR3: CASAPQGQETQYF

size: few
D: .
V: TRBV7-9
J: TRBJ1-5
DNA: TGTGCCAGCAGCTTAGGAAGCGGTGGGGAACAGCCCCAGCATTTT
CDR3: CASSLGSGGEQPQHF

size: .
D: .
V: TRBV5-1
J: TRBJ1-1
DNA: TGCGCCAGCAGCCAGGGCCCATACCGTCGCACTGAAGCTTTCTTT
CDR3: CASSQGPYRRTEAFF

size: once
D: .
V: TRBV7-2
J: TRBJ2-3
DNA: TGTGCCAGCAGCCCACGGACTACTCTGAGCACAGATACGCAGTATTTT
CDR3: CASSPRTTLSTDTQYF

size: .
D: .
V: TRBV7-8
J: TRBJ1-1
DNA: TGTGCCAGCAGCACAGCACAGGTCGGGGGGACTGAAGCTTTCTTT
CDR3: CASSTAQVGGTEAFF

size: few
D: .
V: TRBV19
J: TRBJ1-4
DNA: TGTGCCAGTACTCAGAAGGGGGATGAAAAACTGTTTTTT
CDR3: CASTQKGDEKLFF

size: .
D: .
V: TRBV6-5
J: TRBJ2-5
DNA: TGTGCCAGCAGCCCTCGGGCCAGGGGACAAGAGACCCAGTACTTC
CDR3: CASSPRARGQETQYF

size: .
D: TRBD1
V: TRBV2
J: TRBJ1-3
DNA: TGTGCCAGCACCGAACGGACAGGGGGAAACACCATATATTTT
CDR3: CASTERTGGNTIYF

size: .
D: .
V: TRBV29-1
J: TRBJ2-3
DNA: TGCAGCGTTGAAGTTCGACAGACTTACACAGATACGCAGTATTTT
CDR3: CSVEVRQTYTDTQYF

size: .
D: .
V: TRBV7-9
J: TRBJ1-1
DNA: TGTGCCAGCAGTACTAACTACCTCGCTGAAGCTTTCTTT
CDR3: CASSTNYLAEAFF

size: .
D: .
V: TRBV29-1
J: TRBJ2-1
DNA: TGCAGCGGAGTCACTGTTCCCTCCTACAATGAGCAGTTCTTC
CDR3: CSGVTVPSYNEQFF

size: .
D: TRBD1
V: TRBV9
J: TRBJ2-5
DNA: TGTGCCAGCAGCGTAGAACAGGGGGCGAGGACCCAGTACTTC
CDR3: CASSVEQGARTQYF

size: .
D: .
V: TRBV27
J: TRBJ2-5
DNA: TGTGCCAGCAAGACAGCCGCTGGGTGGACCCAGTACTTC
CDR3: CASKTAAGWTQYF

size: .
D: .
V: TRBV7-6
J: TRBJ1-1
DNA: TGTGCCAGCAGCTTAGTGGCAGGGGATGAAGCTTTCTTT
CDR3: CASSLVAGDEAFF

size: .
D: .
V: TRBV10-3
J: TRBJ2-5
DNA: TGTGCCATCAGTGATAACAGGGACCAAGAGACCCAGTACTTC
CDR3: CAISDNRDQETQYF

size: few
D: .
V: TRBV4-1
J: TRBJ2-3
DNA: TGCGCCAGCAGCCAAGCTGACATTGGGACAGATACGCAGTATTTT
CDR3: CASSQADIGTDTQYF

size: .
D: .
V: TRBV29-1
J: TRBJ1-5
DNA: TGCAGCGTCATTGGGGGCCCTGATCAGCCCCAGCATTTT
CDR3: CSVIGGPDQPQHF

size: once
D: .
V: TRBV11-2
J: TRBJ2-5
DNA: TGTGCCAGCAGCTTAGGGTCTAGCGAAGAGACCCAGTACTTC
CDR3: CASSLGSSEETQYF

size: .
D: .
V: TRBV7-2
J: TRBJ2-3
DNA: TGTGCCAGCAGCTTAGCTTCCTTCAGCGGCACAGATACGCAGTATTTT
CDR3: CASSLASFSGTDTQYF

size: .
D: TRBD1
V: TRBV27
J: TRBJ2-7
DNA: TGTGCCAGCAGTTTGGGGGCCGGGACAGGGGCCGACGAGCAGTACTTC
CDR3: CASSLGAGTGADEQYF

size: once
D: TRBD2
V: TRBV7-2
J: TRBJ2-5
DNA: TGTGCCAGCAGCCCCGTGATCGCGGGGGGTGGAGAGACCCAGTACTTC
CDR3: CASSPVIAGGGETQYF

size: .
D: .
V: TRBV7-2
J: TRBJ2-1
DNA: TGTGCCAGCAGTTCCGGACTCCTCAATGAGCAGTTCTTC
CDR3: CASSSGLLNEQFF

size: .
D: .
V: TRBV25-1
J: TRBJ1-3
DNA: TGTGCCAGCAGTGAATCCCAGGGAAACTCTGGAAACACCATATATTTT
CDR3: CASSESQGNSGNTIYF

size: .
D: .
V: TRBV2
J: TRBJ2-3
DNA: TGTGCCAGCAGCTGGACTATTCAGGATACGCAGTATTTT
CDR3: CASSWTIQDTQYF

size: .
D: TRBD1
V: TRBV7-8
J: TRBJ1-2
DNA: TGTGCCAGCAGCATCACAGTCACGCCGACTAGACAGGGGCAACGGTATGGCTACACCTTC
CDR3: CASSITVTPTRQGQRYGYTF

size: .
D: TRBD1
V: TRBV29-1
J: TRBJ2-5
DNA: TGCAGCGTTGGGGGGACAGCCCAAGAGACCCAGTACTTC
CDR3: CSVGGTAQETQYF

size: .
D: .
V: TRBV5-1
J: TRBJ2-1
DNA: TGCGCCAGCAGTCCGCTACTCTTCGGTGAGCAGTTCTTC
CDR3: CASSPLLFGEQFF

size: .
D: TRBD1
V: TRBV7-2
J: TRBJ1-6
DNA: TGTGCCAGCAGCCGAGAAGGGACAGGGGGTTCACCCCTCCACTTT
CDR3: CASSREGTGGSPLHF

size: .
D: .
V: TRBV2
J: TRBJ1-5
DNA: TGTGCCAGCAAGGCGGGCAGGGACACCAATCAGCCCCAGCATTTT
CDR3: CASKAGRDTNQPQHF

size: .
D: TRBD1
V: TRBV5-6
J: TRBJ2-5
DNA: TGTGCCAGCAGCTTGGCCAGGGGGCTAGGGACCCAGTACTTC
CDR3: CASSLARGLGTQYF

size: .
D: TRBD1
V: TRBV5-5
J: TRBJ2-7
DNA: TGTGCCAGCAGCTTCCGGGACAGGGACTACGAGCAGTACTTC
CDR3: CASSFRDRDYEQYF

size: once
D: TRBD1
V: TRBV5-1
J: TRBJ2-5
DNA: TGCGCCAGCAGCTTTGGCAGGGGGAGAGAGACCCAGTACTTC
CDR3: CASSFGRGRETQYF

size: few
D: TRBD1
V: TRBV5-1
J: TRBJ1-3
DNA: TGCGCCAGCGCCCCCCAAACAGGGGCTGGAAACACCATATATTTT
CDR3: CASAPQTGAGNTIYF